The entry that follows covers one TCR beta chain sequence. The record originates from a study of blood T cell repertoires in COVID-19. Overall study: Sites in the United States, Italy and Spain provided acute and convalescent COVID-19 samples.

The CDR3 loop spans 14 amino acids. The germline gives CDR1 SGHDT, CDR2 YYEEEE. Trimming stripped 4 bases from V and 7 bases from J, with 17 bases between. In the authors' workflow: It was from reference gene primer amplification that nucleated cell counts were estimated. Clones were sequenced by immunoSEQ multiplex PCR, and TCRdb holds only the in-frame ones, with some missing. D and trimming were read from the DNA, whereas the V and J calls and clone size are those reported in that table. This table has 100,000 to 150,000 clones, about 78% appearing once. The sample was peripheral blood. This chain connects TRBV5-6 to TRBJ1-1; D may be TRBD1 (6 bases). This receptor was obtained from a man aged 70-80 years with acute or convalescent COVID-19. CDR3 amino acids: CASSPIHATGEAFF. For the CDR3, the DNA is TGTGCCAGCAGCCCAATACACGCGACAGGTGAAGCTTTCTTT.